Listed below are T cell receptor beta chains from one sample, sequenced in a study of cytomegalovirus exposure and HLA in healthy donors. Only in-frame clones appear in the TCRdb table, and some are missing; sequencing was by immunoSEQ multiplex PCR. The sample lists about 120,000 clones; 78% were seen once. The sequencing sample was made of PBMCs. The receptors here all came from a female donor in good health and CMV-seronegative. Each CDR3 is given with its conserved first and last residue. Each record gives: D gene, clone size, J gene, V gene, CDR3 length, CDR3 protein, CDR3 DNA. D genes are given only for firm matches. Some rows mark clone size as missing; the rest say once, few, many or name a class of expanded clone.

TRBD2	NA	TRBJ2-1	TRBV27	15	CASSSLAGFDGEQFF	TGTGCCAGCAGTTCTTTAGCGGGATTTGACGGTGAGCAGTTCTTC
NA	NA	TRBJ1-2	TRBV6-1	13	CASRGGGNYGYTF	TGTGCCAGCAGGGGGGGAGGTAACTATGGCTACACCTTC
NA	NA	TRBJ2-7	TRBV4-3	16	CASSQDHSIIAYEQYF	TGCGCCAGCAGCCAAGATCACTCAATAATAGCCTACGAGCAGTACTTC
TRBD1	few	TRBJ1-1	TRBV27	15	CASSPQTGGNTEAFF	TGTGCCAGCAGTCCTCAGACAGGGGGGAACACTGAAGCTTTCTTT
TRBD1	once	TRBJ1-5	TRBV7-9	15	CASSPGTEGNQPQHF	TGTGCCAGCAGCCCCGGGACAGAGGGCAATCAGCCCCAGCATTTT
NA	few	TRBJ2-5	TRBV5-1	14	CASSFAGRGETQYF	TGCGCCAGCAGCTTCGCAGGAAGGGGAGAGACCCAGTACTTC
TRBD1	once	TRBJ2-7	TRBV11-2	16	CASSLTLSRGPYEQYF	TGTGCCAGCAGCTTAACTCTCTCCAGGGGGCCCTACGAGCAGTACTTC
TRBD1	NA	TRBJ2-7	TRBV27	15	CASSLRGQHTYEQYF	TGTGCCAGCAGTTTAAGGGGACAGCACACCTACGAGCAGTACTTC
NA	NA	TRBJ1-2	TRBV7-2	14	CASSLGPGNYGYTF	TGTGCCAGCAGCTTAGGTCCAGGGAACTATGGCTACACCTTC
TRBD2	NA	TRBJ2-3	TRBV5-1	15	CASSSSGSGTDTQYF	TGCGCCAGCAGCTCTAGCGGGAGCGGCACAGATACGCAGTATTTT
NA	NA	TRBJ1-2	TRBV7-2	16	CASSLGDGVYNYGYTF	TGTGCCAGCAGCTTAGGAGATGGAGTCTATAACTATGGCTACACCTTC
TRBD1	NA	TRBJ1-4	TRBV7-6	14	CASSRGQGGEKLFF	TGTGCCAGCAGCCGGGGACAGGGAGGTGAAAAACTGTTTTTT
NA	NA	TRBJ2-2	TRBV28	15	CATLLGGGDTGELFF	TGTGCCACCCTTCTGGGCGGGGGCGACACCGGGGAGCTGTTTTTT
NA	NA	TRBJ1-5	TRBV28	16	CASSFITDGSNQPQHF	TGTGCCAGCAGTTTTATTACAGACGGTAGCAATCAGCCCCAGCATTTT
TRBD1	once	TRBJ1-1	TRBV7-9	14	CASNGQGGNTEAFF	TGTGCCAGCAACGGACAGGGTGGGAACACTGAAGCTTTCTTT
NA	NA	TRBJ1-5	TRBV20-1	11	CSASVNQPQHF	TGCAGTGCTAGTGTAAATCAGCCCCAGCATTTT
NA	NA	TRBJ2-1	TRBV7-6	17	CASSLETAASYYNEQFF	TGTGCCAGCAGCTTAGAAACTGCGGCGAGCTATTACAATGAGCAGTTCTTC
TRBD2	few	TRBJ2-1	TRBV6-5	14	CASSGLASWNEQFF	TGTGCCAGCTCGGGACTAGCGTCGTGGAATGAGCAGTTCTTC
TRBD2	few	TRBJ2-1	TRBV10-3	15	CASLNGSGRLKEQFF	TGTGCCAGCCTAAATGGAAGCGGGAGGTTGAAAGAGCAGTTCTTC
NA	few	TRBJ1-4	TRBV7-7	14	CASSSRDLSEKLFF	TGTGCCAGCAGCTCCCGGGACTTAAGTGAAAAACTGTTTTTT
TRBD1	NA	TRBJ2-2	TRBV27	14	CASSFRGRTGELFF	TGTGCCAGCAGTTTCAGGGGGCGTACCGGGGAGCTGTTTTTT
NA	once	TRBJ2-2	TRBV10-3	17	CAISETLASRNTGELFF	TGTGCCATCAGTGAGACCCTAGCGTCCCGGAACACCGGGGAGCTGTTTTTT
TRBD1	NA	TRBJ2-7	TRBV28	15	CASSRQGDISYEQYF	TGTGCCAGCAGTCGACAGGGGGATATCTCCTACGAGCAGTACTTC
NA	NA	TRBJ1-1	TRBV10-3	14	CAISESGGEWEAFF	TGTGCCATCAGTGAGTCAGGGGGAGAGTGGGAGGCTTTCTTT
NA	NA	TRBJ2-7	TRBV7-2	15	CASSLSRRAPYEQYF	TGTGCCAGCAGCTTATCCCGGCGGGCCCCCTACGAGCAGTACTTC
NA	NA	TRBJ2-3	TRBV19	14	CASRSQSGTDTQYF	TGTGCCAGTAGATCCCAAAGCGGGACAGATACGCAGTATTTT
TRBD2	NA	TRBJ2-1	TRBV4-2	16	CASSQDLASGGNEQFF	TGTGCCAGCAGCCAAGATTTGGCTAGCGGTGGCAATGAGCAGTTCTTC
NA	NA	TRBJ1-2	TRBV4-3	12	CASSQDSGGYTF	TGCGCCAGCAGCCAAGATTCCGGGGGCTACACCTTC
NA	NA	TRBJ1-1	TRBV11-3	13	CASSLERETEAFF	TGTGCCAGCAGCTTAGAGAGGGAAACTGAAGCTTTCTTT
NA	NA	TRBJ1-5	TRBV4-2	19	CASSQDKGGGKRSNQPQHF	TGTGCCAGCAGCCAAGACAAGGGGGGAGGGAAAAGGAGCAATCAGCCCCAGCATTTT
NA	NA	TRBJ2-6	TRBV2	15	CASSNTASGANVLTF	TGTGCCAGCAGTAACACAGCATCTGGGGCCAACGTCCTGACTTTC
NA	NA	TRBJ2-3	TRBV30	12	CAWSGATDTQYF	TGTGCCTGGAGTGGGGCCACAGATACGCAGTATTTT
NA	NA	TRBJ1-5	TRBV7-8	14	CASSLIPGGQPQHF	TGTGCCAGCAGCTTAATCCCCGGAGGGCAGCCCCAGCATTTT
TRBD2	NA	TRBJ2-2	TRBV19	16	CASSPGLAGGVGELFF	TGTGCCAGTAGTCCGGGACTAGCGGGAGGGGTCGGGGAGCTGTTTTTT
TRBD1	NA	TRBJ2-7	TRBV7-2	14	CASSFQQGAYEQYF	TGTGCCAGCAGCTTTCAACAGGGGGCCTACGAGCAGTACTTC
TRBD1	NA	TRBJ1-2	TRBV28	15	CASSSRQGRGYGYTF	TGTGCCAGCAGTTCCCGACAGGGGAGGGGCTATGGCTACACCTTC
NA	NA	TRBJ1-1	TRBV6-1	15	CASSEAVWGGTEAFF	TGTGCCAGCAGTGAAGCCGTCTGGGGGGGAACTGAAGCTTTCTTT
NA	NA	TRBJ1-1	TRBV4-2	15	CASSQLWAANTEAFF	TGTGCCAGCAGCCAGCTGTGGGCAGCGAACACTGAAGCTTTCTTT
NA	NA	TRBJ1-3	TRBV4-3	15	CASSHLVRSGNTIYF	TGCGCCAGCAGCCACCTCGTCAGGTCTGGAAACACCATATATTTT
NA	NA	TRBJ2-1	TRBV28	15	CASTTHRSSYNEQFF	TGTGCCAGCACTACACACCGGAGCTCCTACAATGAGCAGTTCTTC
NA	NA	TRBJ2-3	TRBV5-1	16	CASSLGGFPNTDTQYF	TGCGCCAGCAGCTTGGGCGGGTTTCCCAACACAGATACGCAGTATTTT
TRBD2	once	TRBJ2-5	TRBV4-3	14	CASSLGSGEETQYF	TGCGCCAGCAGCCTCGGTAGCGGGGAAGAGACCCAGTACTTC
TRBD1	NA	TRBJ2-7	TRBV7-9	14	CASSPTGGTYEQYF	TGTGCCAGCAGTCCGACAGGGGGGACCTACGAGCAGTACTTC
NA	NA	TRBJ2-1	TRBV28	13	CASSLPGKNEQFF	TGTGCCAGCAGTTTACCCGGGAAGAATGAGCAGTTCTTC
NA	NA	TRBJ2-7	TRBV10-3	16	CAISESDRGLLYEQYF	TGTGCCATCAGTGAGTCAGACCGCGGACTATTGTACGAGCAGTACTTC
NA	NA	TRBJ1-5	TRBV2	13	CASMGRLGQPQHF	TGTGCCAGCATGGGGAGGTTGGGACAGCCCCAGCATTTT
TRBD1	NA	TRBJ1-4	TRBV9	14	CASSDDRAVEKLFF	TGTGCCAGCAGTGACGACAGGGCTGTTGAAAAACTGTTTTTT
NA	NA	TRBJ1-2	TRBV19	15	CASKEVVSWAYGYTF	TGTGCCAGTAAAGAAGTCGTCTCCTGGGCCTATGGCTACACCTTC
NA	NA	TRBJ1-6	TRBV2	14	CASREGQHNSPLHF	TGTGCCAGCAGGGAAGGACAGCATAATTCACCCCTCCACTTT
NA	few	TRBJ2-5	TRBV29-1	14	CSVEEDILGETQYF	TGCAGCGTTGAAGAGGACATCTTGGGAGAGACCCAGTACTTC
NA	NA	TRBJ2-3	TRBV4-3	16	CASSQDDLEVADTQYF	TGCGCCAGCAGCCAAGATGATCTAGAAGTAGCAGATACGCAGTATTTT
NA	NA	TRBJ2-7	TRBV6-1	15	CASSERPGMAGWAYF	TGTGCCAGCAGTGAACGCCCGGGAATGGCAGGTTGGGCGTACTTC
TRBD2	NA	TRBJ2-2	TRBV7-2	16	CASSLVRLADTGELFF	TGTGCCAGCAGCTTAGTAAGGCTAGCGGACACCGGGGAGCTGTTTTTT
NA	NA	TRBJ1-1	TRBV6-1	15	CASTYGGVVNTEAFF	TGTGCCAGCACCTACGGGGGGGTGGTGAACACTGAAGCTTTCTTT
NA	NA	TRBJ2-7	TRBV7-2	15	CASSLTGTPTYEQYF	TGTGCCAGCAGCCTCACCGGGACACCGACCTACGAGCAGTACTTC